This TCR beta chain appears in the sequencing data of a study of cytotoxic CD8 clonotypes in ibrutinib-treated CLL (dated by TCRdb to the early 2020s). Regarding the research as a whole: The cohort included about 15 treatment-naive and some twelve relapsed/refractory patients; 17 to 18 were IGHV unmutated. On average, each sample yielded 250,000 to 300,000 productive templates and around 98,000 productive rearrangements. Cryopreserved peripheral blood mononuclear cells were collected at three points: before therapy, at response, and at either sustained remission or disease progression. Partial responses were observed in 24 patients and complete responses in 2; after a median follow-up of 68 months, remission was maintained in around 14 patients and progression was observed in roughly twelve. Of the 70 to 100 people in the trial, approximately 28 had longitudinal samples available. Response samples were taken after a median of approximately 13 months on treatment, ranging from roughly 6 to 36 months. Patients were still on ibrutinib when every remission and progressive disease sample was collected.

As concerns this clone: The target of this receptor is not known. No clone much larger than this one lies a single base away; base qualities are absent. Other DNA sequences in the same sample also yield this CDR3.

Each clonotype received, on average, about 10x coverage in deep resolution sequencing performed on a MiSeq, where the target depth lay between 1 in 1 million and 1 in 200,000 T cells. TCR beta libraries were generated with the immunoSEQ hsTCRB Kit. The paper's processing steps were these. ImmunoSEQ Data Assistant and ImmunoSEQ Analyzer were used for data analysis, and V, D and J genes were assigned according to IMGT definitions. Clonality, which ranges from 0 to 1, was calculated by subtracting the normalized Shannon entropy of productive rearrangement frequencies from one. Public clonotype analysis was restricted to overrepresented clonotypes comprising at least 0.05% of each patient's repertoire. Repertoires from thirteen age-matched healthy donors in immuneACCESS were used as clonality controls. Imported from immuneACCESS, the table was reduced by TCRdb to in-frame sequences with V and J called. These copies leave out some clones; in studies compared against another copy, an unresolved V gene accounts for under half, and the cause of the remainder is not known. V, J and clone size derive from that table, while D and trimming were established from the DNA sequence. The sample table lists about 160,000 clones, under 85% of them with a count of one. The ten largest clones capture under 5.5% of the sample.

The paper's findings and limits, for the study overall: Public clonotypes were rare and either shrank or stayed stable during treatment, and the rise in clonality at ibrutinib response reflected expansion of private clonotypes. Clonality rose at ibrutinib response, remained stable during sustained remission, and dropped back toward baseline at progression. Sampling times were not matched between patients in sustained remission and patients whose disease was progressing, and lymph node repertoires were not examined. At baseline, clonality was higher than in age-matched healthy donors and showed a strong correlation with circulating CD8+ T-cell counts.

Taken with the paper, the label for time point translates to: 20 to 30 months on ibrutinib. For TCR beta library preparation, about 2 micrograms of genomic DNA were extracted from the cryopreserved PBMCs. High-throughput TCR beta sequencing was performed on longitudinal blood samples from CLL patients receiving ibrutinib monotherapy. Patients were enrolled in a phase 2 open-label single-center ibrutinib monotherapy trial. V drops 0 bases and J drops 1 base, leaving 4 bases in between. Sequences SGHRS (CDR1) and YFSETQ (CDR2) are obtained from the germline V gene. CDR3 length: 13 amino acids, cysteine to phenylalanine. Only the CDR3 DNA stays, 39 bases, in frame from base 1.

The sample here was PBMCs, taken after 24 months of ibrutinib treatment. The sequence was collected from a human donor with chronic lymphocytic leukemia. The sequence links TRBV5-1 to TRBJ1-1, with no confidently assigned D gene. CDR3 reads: CASSLAGNTEAFF. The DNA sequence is TGCGCCAGCAGCTTGGCTGGGAACACTGAAGCTTTCTTT.